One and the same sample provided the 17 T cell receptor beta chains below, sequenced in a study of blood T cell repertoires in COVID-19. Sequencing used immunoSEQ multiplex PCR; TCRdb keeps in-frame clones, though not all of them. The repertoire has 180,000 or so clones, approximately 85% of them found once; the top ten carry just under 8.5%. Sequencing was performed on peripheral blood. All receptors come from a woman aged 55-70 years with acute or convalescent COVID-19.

In nucleotides, the CDR3 is TGCAGCGTGGCGAGACAGGGCCGCACTGAAGCTTTCTTT. As protein: CSVARQGRTEAFF. V and J are TRBV29-1 and TRBJ1-1; 7 bases are shared with TRBD1. Germline loops: CDR1 SQVTM, CDR2 ANQGSEA. V lost 6 bases and J lost 4; bases outside the gene matches: 8. The CDR3 is 13 amino acids.

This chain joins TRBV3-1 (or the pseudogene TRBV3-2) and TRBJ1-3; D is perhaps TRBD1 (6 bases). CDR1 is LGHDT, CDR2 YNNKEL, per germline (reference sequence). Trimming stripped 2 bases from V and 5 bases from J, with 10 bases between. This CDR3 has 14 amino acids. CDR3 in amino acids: CASSQTQGRNTIYF. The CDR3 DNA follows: TGTGCCAGCAGCCAAACTCAGGGGAGAAACACCATATATTTT.

CDR3 in amino acids: CASSYSKIGGTEAFF. The DNA for the CDR3 is TGTGCCAGCAGTTACTCGAAAATAGGGGGAACTGAAGCTTTCTTT. This sequence joins TRBV6-5 and TRBJ1-1, with TRBD1 as a possible D gene (6 bases). V was pared by 0 bases and J by 5 bases, with 13 bases between. Germline CDR1 MNHEY, CDR2 SVGAGI. The CDR3 covers 15 residues.

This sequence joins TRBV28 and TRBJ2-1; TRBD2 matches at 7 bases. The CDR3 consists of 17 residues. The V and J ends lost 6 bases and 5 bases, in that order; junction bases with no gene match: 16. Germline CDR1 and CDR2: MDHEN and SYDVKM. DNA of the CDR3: TGTGCCAGCAGGAACGACGGGCTAGCGGACTTTAACAATGAGCAGTTCTTC. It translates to CASRNDGLADFNNEQFF.

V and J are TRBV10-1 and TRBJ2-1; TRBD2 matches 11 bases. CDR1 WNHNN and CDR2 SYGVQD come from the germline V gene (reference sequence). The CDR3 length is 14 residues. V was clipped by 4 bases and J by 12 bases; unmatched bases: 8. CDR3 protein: CASSASGRLPGQFF. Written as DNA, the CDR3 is TGCGCCAGCAGTGCTAGCGGGAGGCTCCCCGGGCAGTTCTTC.

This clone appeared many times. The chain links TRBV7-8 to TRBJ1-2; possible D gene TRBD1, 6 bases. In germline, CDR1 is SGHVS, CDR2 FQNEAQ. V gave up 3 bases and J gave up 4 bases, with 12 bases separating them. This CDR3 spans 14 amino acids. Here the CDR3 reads CASSLDSVVYGYTF. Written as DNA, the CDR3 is TGTGCCAGCAGCTTGGACAGTGTAGTCTATGGCTACACCTTC.

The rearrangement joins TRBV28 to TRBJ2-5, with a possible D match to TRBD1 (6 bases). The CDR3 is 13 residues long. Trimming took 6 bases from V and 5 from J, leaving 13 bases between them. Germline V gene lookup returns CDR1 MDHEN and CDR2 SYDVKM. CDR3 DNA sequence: TGTGCCAGCAGAGAACAGGGTATTGAGACCCAGTACTTC. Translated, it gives CASREQGIETQYF.

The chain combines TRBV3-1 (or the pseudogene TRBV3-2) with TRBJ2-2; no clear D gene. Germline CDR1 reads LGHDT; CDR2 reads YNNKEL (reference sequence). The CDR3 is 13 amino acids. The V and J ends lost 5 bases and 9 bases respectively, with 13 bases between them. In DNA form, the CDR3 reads TGTGCCAGCAGCAAGCACGGTTGGTGGGAGCTGTTTTTT. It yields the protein CASSKHGWWELFF.

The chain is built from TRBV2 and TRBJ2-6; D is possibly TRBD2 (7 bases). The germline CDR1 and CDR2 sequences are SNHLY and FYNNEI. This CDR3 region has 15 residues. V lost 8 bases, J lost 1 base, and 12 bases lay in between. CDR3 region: CASSRGASGANVLTF. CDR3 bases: TGTGCCAGCTCTCGGGGGGCTTCTGGGGCCAACGTCCTGACTTTC.

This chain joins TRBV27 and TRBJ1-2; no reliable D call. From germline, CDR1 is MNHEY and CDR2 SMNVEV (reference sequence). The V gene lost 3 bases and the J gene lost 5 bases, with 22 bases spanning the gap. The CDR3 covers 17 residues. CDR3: CASSLNYGETPWYGYTF. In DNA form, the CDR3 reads TGTGCCAGCAGTTTGAATTATGGAGAAACCCCTTGGTATGGCTACACCTTC.

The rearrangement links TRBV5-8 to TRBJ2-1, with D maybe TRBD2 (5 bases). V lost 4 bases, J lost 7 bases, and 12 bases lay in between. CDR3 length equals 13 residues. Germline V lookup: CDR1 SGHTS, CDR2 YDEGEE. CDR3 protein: CASSLIGGNEQFF. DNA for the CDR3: TGTGCCAGCAGCCTGATAGGAGGAAATGAGCAGTTCTTC.

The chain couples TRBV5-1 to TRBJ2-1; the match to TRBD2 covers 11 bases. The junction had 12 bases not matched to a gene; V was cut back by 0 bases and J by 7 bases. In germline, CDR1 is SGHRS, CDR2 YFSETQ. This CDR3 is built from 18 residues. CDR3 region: CASSLVVAGGQRGNEQFF. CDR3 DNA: TGCGCCAGCAGCTTGGTGGTAGCGGGAGGGCAAAGGGGGAATGAGCAGTTCTTC.

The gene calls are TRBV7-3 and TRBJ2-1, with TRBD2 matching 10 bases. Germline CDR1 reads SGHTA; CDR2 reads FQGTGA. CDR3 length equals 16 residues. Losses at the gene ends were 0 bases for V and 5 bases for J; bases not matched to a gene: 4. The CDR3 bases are TGTGCCAGCAGCTTAACGTTGAGCGGGAGGGACAATGAGCAGTTCTTC. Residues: CASSLTLSGRDNEQFF.

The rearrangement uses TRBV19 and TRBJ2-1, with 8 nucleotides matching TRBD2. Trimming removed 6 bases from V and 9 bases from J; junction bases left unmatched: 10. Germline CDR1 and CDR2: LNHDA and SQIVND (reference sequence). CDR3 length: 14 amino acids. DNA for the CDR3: TGTGCCAGTAGGGGGAGCGGGAGTTGGGGTGAGCAGTTCTTC. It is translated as CASRGSGSWGEQFF.

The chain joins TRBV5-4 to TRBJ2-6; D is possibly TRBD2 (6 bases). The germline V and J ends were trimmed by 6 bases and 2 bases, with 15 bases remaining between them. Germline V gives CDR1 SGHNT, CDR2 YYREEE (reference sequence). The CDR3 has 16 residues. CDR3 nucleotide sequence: TGTGCCAGCACTCCAGGAGGGGTCGCTGGGGCCAACGTCCTGACTTTC. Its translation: CASTPGGVAGANVLTF.

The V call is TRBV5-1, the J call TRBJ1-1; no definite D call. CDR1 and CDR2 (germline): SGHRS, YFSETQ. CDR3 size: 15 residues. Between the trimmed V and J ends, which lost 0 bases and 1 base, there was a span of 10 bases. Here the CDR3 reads CASSLERVPNTEAFF. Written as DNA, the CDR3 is TGCGCCAGCAGCTTGGAGCGGGTCCCGAACACTGAAGCTTTCTTT.

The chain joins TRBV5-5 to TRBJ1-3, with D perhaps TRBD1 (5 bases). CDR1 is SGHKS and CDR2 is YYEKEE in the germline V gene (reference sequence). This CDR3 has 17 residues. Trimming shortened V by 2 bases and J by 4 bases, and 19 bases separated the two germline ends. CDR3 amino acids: CASSFRGTGAGGNTIYF. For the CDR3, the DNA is TGTGCCAGCAGCTTCCGAGGGACTGGAGCAGGCGGAAACACCATATATTTT.